The sequence of this T cell receptor (beta chain) was determined in a study of T cell repertoires in cytomegalovirus infection. Study as a whole: Researchers turned to recently identified HLA-C-restricted CMV epitopes as well as well-studied HLA-B-restricted ones. Indications came from public TCR beta signatures; they pointed to CMV infection and to a matching HLA type.

TCRdb re-called the reads with MiXCR, one entry per CDR3 protein. The sample lists some 920,000 distinct CDR3 sequences; less than 40% were seen once. As regards this clonotype: The antigen is unknown.

V gave up 1 base and J gave up 0 bases, with 20 bases separating them. This CDR3 has 20 residues. Germline CDR1 and CDR2: SGDLS and YYNGEE. This sequence joins TRBV9 and TRBJ2-6; D not certain. This sequence was found in a human donor in good health (CMV status not recorded). Some clones in this sample may be carry-over from other donors' samples. The specimen was cultured CD8+ T cells from PBMCs, collected from culture after CMV antigen stimulation. CDR3 in DNA: TGTGCCAGCAGCGTACATCGGAACAGCCAAGGAGTCTCTGGGGCCAACGTCCTGACTTTC. Protein product: CASSVHRNSQGVSGANVLTF.